This T cell receptor beta chain was documented in a study of molecular identifiers for immune sequencing clone quantification. Study-wide background: Four of five splits of RNA from roughly 18,000 or 92,000 naive CD8 cells were sequenced in replicates.

Study-wide points: Barcode sharing among identical TCR molecules could make large clones appear smaller. Beyond 20 RNA copies, clones held over 99% of effector molecules, compared with under 1% in naive cells.

This clonotype came up many times. Its specificity is unknown. Trimming took off 1 base at V and 6 bases at J, with 10 bases between the two ends. The length of the CDR3 is 13 residues. Germline V lookup: CDR1 SGHVS, CDR2 FQNEAQ. TCRdb itself ran the PCR reads through MiXCR, one entry per CDR3 protein. Among about 40,000 distinct CDR3 sequences, around 20% were seen once, and the ten largest hold 5.5% to 7.5%. The CD8+CD4-CCR7+CD45RA+ phenotype defined the sorted naive CD8 T cells. V gene TRBV7-8 combines with J gene TRBJ2-7; D call uncertain. The source is a human donor in good health. Some libraries in this study had Jurkat cell RNA spiked in. Material: naive CD8+ T cells from blood, with Jurkat cell RNA spiked in. Documented subset: FACS-sorted CD8+CD4-CCR7+CD45RA+ naive T cells. The CDR3 DNA reads as TGTGCCAGCAGCTTAGGGGATCTGCTCGAGCAGTACTTC. Its translation: CASSLGDLLEQYF.